This paragraph covers one T cell receptor (beta chain) sequence. The antigen it recognizes is unknown. Base quality data are lacking; no much larger clone is found one base away. Library prep was done by the immunoSEQ multiplex PCR assay. Drawn from immuneACCESS, this table holds only the in-frame rearrangements with V and J called that TCRdb kept. Clones are partly lost; checked studies trace under half to an unresolved V gene and leave the rest unexplained. The sample table contains almost 35,000 clones; only one count was recorded for 75% to 95% of them. The ten largest make up about 12% of the sample. This entry comes from a study of T cell changes during pregnancy in multiple sclerosis (dated by TCRdb to about 2019). For the wider study: In women with multiple sclerosis, the researchers looked at how the T cell repertoire shifted as pregnancy progressed.

The CDR3 runs 14 amino acids, cysteine and phenylalanine included. The entry retains the CDR3 DNA only, 42 bases that are in frame from base 1. Relative to germline, V is missing 1 base and J is missing 2 bases, with 2 bases of the junction outside any gene match. Reading the germline V gene (reference sequence) gives CDR1 SEHNR and CDR2 FQNEAQ. This sequence was found in a female donor with multiple sclerosis, enrolled in a pregnancy study. Specimen: CD8+ T cells from peripheral blood mononuclear cells, collected in the first trimester of pregnancy. The V and J segments used are TRBV7-9 and TRBJ2-7, with 7 bases aligning to TRBD2. The sequenced DNA: TGTGCCAGCAGCTTAGGGGAGGGACCCTACGAGCAGTACTTC. Its product reads: CASSLGEGPYEQYF.